This passage covers 21 T cell receptor beta chains from one sample sequenced in a study of blood T cell repertoires in COVID-19. Assay: immunoSEQ multiplex PCR; the TCRdb copy retains only in-frame clones and omits some. Here the sample spans approximately 220,000 clones, 80% being singletons. Sample: PBMCs or T cells enriched from blood (not recorded which). Receptors originate from a woman aged 40 to 50 with acute COVID-19.

The chain combines TRBV7-2 with TRBJ2-1; 8 positions agree with TRBD2. Germline CDR1 and CDR2: SGHTA and FQGNSA. The length of the CDR3 is 16 residues. V shed 5 bases and J 0 bases; nucleotides not matched to a gene: 6. CDR3 DNA: TGTGCCAGCAGCATCACTAGCGGACTCTCCTACAATGAGCAGTTCTTC. It is translated as CASSITSGLSYNEQFF. Full variable domain (remainder filled in from reference TRBV7-2 and TRBJ2-1): GAGVSQSPSNKVTEKGKDVELRCDPISGHTALYWYRQSLGQGLEFLIYFQGNSAPDKSGLPSDRFSAERTGGSVSTLTIQRTQQEDSAVYLCASSITSGLSYNEQFFGPGTRLTVL.

The chain combines TRBV11-2 with TRBJ1-1, with D unresolved. Germline lookup yields CDR1 SGHAT and CDR2 FQNNGV. V shed 2 bases and J shed 1 base, with 8 bases lying between them. This CDR3 is built from 14 residues. The CDR3 bases are TGTGCCAGCAGCTTACGACGGGAGAACACTGAAGCTTTCTTT. It encodes CASSLRRENTEAFF. Complete variable domain (other parts from reference TRBV11-2 and TRBJ1-1): EAGVAQSPRYKIIEKRQSVAFWCNPISGHATLYWYQQILGQGPKLLIQFQNNGVVDDSQLPKDRFSAERLKGVDSTLKIQPAKLEDSAVYLCASSLRRENTEAFFGQGTRLTVV.

This clone was counted a few times. The V call is TRBV19, the J call TRBJ2-3; 11 nucleotides align to TRBD2. This CDR3 spans 18 amino acids. Germline V lookup: CDR1 LNHDA, CDR2 SQIVND (reference sequence). With V trimmed by 9 bases and J by 2 bases, 16 bases remained unmatched. The CDR3: CASEPFATSGIITDTQYF. CDR3 DNA sequence: TGTGCCAGCGAGCCCTTTGCGACTAGCGGGATTATCACAGATACGCAGTATTTT.

The gene calls are TRBV28 and TRBJ2-7; TRBD1 might be the D (6 bases). V lost 6 bases and J lost 2, with 11 bases in between. In germline, CDR1 is MDHEN, CDR2 SYDVKM. This CDR3 comprises 13 residues. The CDR3 reads CASSLSGAYEQYF. The CDR3, as DNA: TGTGCCAGCAGCCTTTCAGGGGCCTACGAGCAGTACTTC.

The rearrangement links TRBV11-3 to TRBJ2-1; 10 nucleotides align to TRBD2. Germline values: CDR1 SGHNT, CDR2 YENEEA. The J segment lost 8 bases and the V segment lost 6 bases, leaving 7 bases of the junction unmatched. The CDR3 totals 14 residues. Here the CDR3 reads CASSLSGRVYEQFF. CDR3 DNA: TGTGCCAGCAGTTTGAGCGGGAGGGTGTATGAGCAGTTCTTC.

V gene TRBV5-6 combines with J gene TRBJ2-5; 8 positions agree with TRBD2. Germline V gene data show CDR1 as SGHDT and CDR2 as YYEEEE. The CDR3 consists of 16 residues. J gave up 4 bases and V 0 bases, and 8 bases lay outside the gene matches. The CDR3 spells CASSLVAGGAVETQYF. The DNA of the CDR3 is TGTGCCAGCAGCTTGGTGGCCGGGGGGGCCGTAGAGACCCAGTACTTC. Full variable domain (missing parts from reference TRBV5-6 and TRBJ2-5): DAGVTQSPTHLIKTRGQQVTLRCSPKSGHDTVSWYQQALGQGPQFIFQYYEEEERQRGNFPDRFSGHQFPNYSSELNVNALLLGDSALYLCASSLVAGGAVETQYFGPGTRLLVL.

V is TRBV19 and J is TRBJ1-5, with 7 bases fitting TRBD1. CDR3 length: 14 amino acids. CDR1 is LNHDA and CDR2 is SQIVND in the germline V gene (reference sequence). After removal of 6 bases from V and 5 bases from J, the junction contained 7 bases not matched to a gene. CDR3 sequence: CASRPKGAHQPQHF. The DNA of the CDR3 is TGTGCCAGTAGGCCTAAGGGGGCGCATCAGCCCCAGCATTTT.

The chain uses TRBV7-9 and TRBJ2-1; 10 nucleotides line up with TRBD2. The V gene's germline CDR1 is SEHNR and CDR2 FQNEAQ (reference sequence). V lost 5 bases and J lost 4; bases outside the gene matches: 11. This CDR3 has 17 amino acids. CDR3 sequence reads: CASSPIASGGRYNEQFF. CDR3 sequence (DNA): TGTGCCAGCAGCCCGATCGCTAGCGGGGGCCGTTACAATGAGCAGTTCTTC.

The chain employs TRBV13 and TRBJ2-7; 8 positions match TRBD2. The ends lost 7 bases at V and 2 bases at J; junction bases unmatched: 7. Germline assignment: CDR1 PRHDT and CDR2 FYEKMQ (reference sequence). This CDR3 region has 14 residues. CDR3 DNA: TGTGCCAGCACCCAAAGCGGGAGACCCTACGAGCAGTACTTC. Its protein product is CASTQSGRPYEQYF.

The V gene is TRBV7-3, the J gene TRBJ2-7, with 10 bases matching TRBD1. Trimming at V came to 4 bases and at J to 3 bases, leaving 6 bases not matched to a gene. CDR1 is SGHTA, CDR2 FQGTGA, per germline. The CDR3 runs to 15 residues. The CDR3 region has the DNA TGTGCCAGCAGCTCCAGGGGGGACAGGGGCTACGAGCAGTACTTC. This sequence encodes CASSSRGDRGYEQYF.

The chain has TRBV11-2 and TRBJ2-1; tentatively, D is TRBD2 (5 bases). Germline lookup yields CDR1 SGHAT and CDR2 FQNNGV. V lost 1 base, J lost 1 base, and 8 bases lay in between. The CDR3 is 15 residues long. This chain's CDR3 is CASSLAGSSYNEQFF. Written as DNA, the CDR3 is TGTGCCAGCAGCTTAGCGGGAAGTTCCTACAATGAGCAGTTCTTC.

V is TRBV9 and J is TRBJ2-7; 12 bases agree with TRBD2. The V gene's germline CDR1 is SGDLS and CDR2 YYNGEE. The CDR3 covers 15 residues. The J segment lost 3 bases and the V segment lost 4 bases, leaving 5 bases of the junction unmatched. This CDR3 is CASSPRTSGNYEQYF. CDR3 DNA sequence: TGTGCCAGCAGCCCTAGGACTAGCGGGAACTACGAGCAGTACTTC.

J is TRBJ2-2 and V is TRBV11-3, with TRBD2 as a possible D gene (6 bases). The CDR3 is 14 amino acids. CDR1 and CDR2 (germline): SGHNT, YENEEA. V gave up 7 bases and J gave up 0 bases, with 9 bases separating them. The CDR3 loop is CASMEGPNTGELFF. CDR3 sequence (DNA): TGTGCCAGCATGGAGGGCCCGAACACCGGGGAGCTGTTTTTT.

For the CDR3, the DNA is TGTGCCAGCAGGCCAGGGGCCGGGGAGCTGTTTTTT. Protein product: CASRPGAGELFF. The chain has TRBV2 and TRBJ2-2; D possibly corresponds to TRBD1 (6 bases). Germline CDR1 and CDR2: SNHLY and FYNNEI. V was clipped by 6 bases and J by 6 bases, with 8 bases between them. This CDR3 is built from 12 residues.

The rearrangement joins TRBV6-5 to TRBJ2-6; D possibly corresponds to TRBD1 (5 bases). Trimming pared 4 bases from V and 0 bases from J, leaving 10 bases between. Per germline, CDR1 MNHEY and CDR2 SVGAGI. The CDR3 length is 16 residues. The CDR3 sequence: CASSSQGPSGANVLTF. In DNA, the CDR3 is TGTGCCAGCAGTTCCCAGGGTCCCTCTGGGGCCAACGTCCTGACTTTC.

The V call is TRBV7-9, the J call TRBJ1-5; TRBD1 matches at 8 bases. Losses at the gene ends were 4 bases for V and 4 bases for J; bases not matched to a gene: 9. Germline lookup yields CDR1 SEHNR and CDR2 FQNEAQ (reference sequence). This CDR3 contains 16 residues. In DNA, the CDR3 is TGTGCCAGCAGCTCCGCAGGGACAGGTACTAATCAGCCCCAGCATTTT. This gives the protein CASSSAGTGTNQPQHF.

The genes are TRBV30 and TRBJ1-2, with D possibly TRBD1 on 5 matching bases. Germline CDR1 and CDR2: GTSNPN and SVGIG (reference sequence). The CDR3 totals 14 residues. V was pared by 0 bases and J by 0 bases, with 8 bases between. The CDR3 bases are TGTGCCTGGAGTGTTGGAGGGGCTAACTATGGCTACACCTTC. Translated, it gives CAWSVGGANYGYTF.

The chain's CDR3 is CASSLARGQETQYF. The CDR3 coding sequence is TGTGCCAGCAGTTTAGCCAGGGGGCAAGAGACCCAGTACTTC. J is TRBJ2-5 and V is TRBV28, with 7 bases matching TRBD1. The CDR3 has 14 amino acids. J was trimmed by 2 bases and V by 2 bases; bases with no gene match: 2. Per germline, CDR1 MDHEN and CDR2 SYDVKM.

V usage is TRBV19 and J usage is TRBJ2-1; TRBD2 agrees at 10 bases. Germline V lookup: CDR1 LNHDA, CDR2 SQIVND (reference sequence). Trimming removed 2 bases from V and 2 bases from J; junction bases left unmatched: 9. There are 18 residues in the CDR3. CDR3 loop: CASSIIPSGSRTYNEQFF. CDR3 DNA: TGTGCCAGTAGTATAATCCCTAGCGGGAGTAGAACCTACAATGAGCAGTTCTTC.

The rearrangement links TRBV6-9 to TRBJ1-1; unclear D gene. Germline V lookup: CDR1 MNHGY, CDR2 SVAAGI. V lost 3 bases, J lost 1 base, and 9 bases lay in between. This CDR3 region has 14 residues. This CDR3 is CASSYQTENTEAFF. CDR3 bases: TGTGCCAGCAGTTACCAAACAGAGAACACTGAAGCTTTCTTT.

This sequence joins TRBV5-4 and TRBJ2-2, with D unclear. The CDR3 is 14 amino acids. V lost 4 bases and J 4 bases, leaving 11 bases between the germline ends. The germline V gene has CDR1 SGHNT and CDR2 YYREEE (reference sequence). DNA of the CDR3: TGTGCCAGCAGCCCCCGTAGTGGCACCGGGGAGCTGTTTTTT. The encoded protein is CASSPRSGTGELFF.